This is a list of T cell receptor beta chains from one sample in a study of Tregs in tolerant kidney transplant recipients. Some clones are missing from TCRdb's copy, which holds only in-frame ones; the method was immunoSEQ multiplex PCR. The repertoire holds around 66,000 clones, with 70% to 90% as singletons. The sample here was Tregs from blood, taken before the transplant. These receptor sequences come from a human donor who received a combined kidney and bone marrow transplant. The CDR3 runs from the conserved cysteine through the conserved F or W. The order of the fields is V gene, D gene, CDR3 protein. A D gene is named only where the DNA matches it firmly.

>TRBV5-1|.
CASSLVTGATYEQYF
>TRBV18|TRBD2
CASSPGLAVSTDTQYF
>TRBV9|TRBD2
CASSSRSGRGSSYNEQFF
>TRBV6-1|TRBD1
CASRDHRDSYGYTF
>TRBV29-1|TRBD1
CSVEGTGNSYEQYF
>TRBV7-2|TRBD1
CASSSRQGSNQPQHF
>TRBV7-2|TRBD1
CASSPRTGVRETQYF
>TRBV18|.
CASSPGNLLSNEKLFF
>TRBV6-4|.
CASSGGTEAFF
>TRBV28|.
CASSPPTYRDGAYEQYF
>TRBV5-1|TRBD1
CASSPEGTGGEQYF
>TRBV4-1|TRBD1
CASSQVTQGAGSTGELFF
>TRBV5-1|TRBD1
CASSLGQGATNEKLFF
>TRBV11-2|.
CASSVEGGNQPQHF
>TRBV7-9|.
CASSLGGTDGYTF
>TRBV18|TRBD1
CASSPDQGVAFF
>TRBV2|.
CASSEAGKLFF
>TRBV2|TRBD2
CASIPQRGSNEQFF
>TRBV25-1|TRBD2
CASGLSGSRNEQYF
>TRBV6-1|TRBD1
CASRPGQNTNTQYF
>TRBV7-6|TRBD1
CASRQGFANTGELFF
>TRBV7-9|TRBD1
CASSLGQGNPRDTQYF
>TRBV25-1|.
CASSEAGTDTQYF
>TRBV6-1|.
CASSEARALTGELFF
>TRBV4-1|TRBD2
CASSQSLAGGSTDTQYF
>TRBV5-6|.
CASSSSAGDTEAFF
>TRBV28|TRBD1
CASSSPGQGIHEQYF
>TRBV14|.
CASSPRTAYNEKLFF
>TRBV2|.
CASSLQDIGRTNEKLFF
>TRBV27|TRBD1
CASSTPGTARTEAFF
>TRBV5-1|TRBD1
CASSLVGGQGAYEQYF
>TRBV18|TRBD1
CASGGTGNEAFF
>TRBV7-2|.
CASSLSGYTQYF
>TRBV15|.
CATSRDLRGSSYEQYF
>TRBV19|TRBD2
CASSTGTRGNEQFF
>TRBV27|.
CASSPRGLPWDTQYF
>TRBV19|TRBD1
CASSPRTGSYNYGYTF
>TRBV7-2|.
CASSLRLRTDTQYF
>TRBV10-3|TRBD1
CAISARPGGMNTEAFF
>TRBV4-1|.
CASSQEPYGYTF
>TRBV28|TRBD1
CASSPTDRHTEAFF
>TRBV11-2|.
CASRPDSYSGELFF
>TRBV7-8|TRBD2
CASGGRDLPDTQYF
>TRBV7-2|.
CASSPFRVYEQYF
>TRBV5-5|TRBD1
CASSLGVQGVSYEQYF